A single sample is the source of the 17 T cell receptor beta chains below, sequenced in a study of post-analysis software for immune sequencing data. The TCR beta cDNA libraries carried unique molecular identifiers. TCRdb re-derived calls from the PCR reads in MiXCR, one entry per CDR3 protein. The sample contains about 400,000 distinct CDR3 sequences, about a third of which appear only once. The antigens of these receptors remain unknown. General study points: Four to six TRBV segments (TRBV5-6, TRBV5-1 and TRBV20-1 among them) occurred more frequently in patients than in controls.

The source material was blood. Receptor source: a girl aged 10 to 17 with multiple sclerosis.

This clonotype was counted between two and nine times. The CDR3 loop reads CAISESSARGYNEQFF. As DNA, the CDR3 is TGTGCCATCAGTGAGTCGTCAGCGAGGGGTTACAATGAGCAGTTCTTC. The chain links TRBV10-3 to TRBJ2-1; either TRBD1 or TRBD2 may supply D (5 bases each). V was clipped by 0 bases and J by 4 bases, with 13 bases between them. Per the germline V gene, CDR1 is ENHRY and CDR2 is SYGVKD. The CDR3 runs 16 residues.

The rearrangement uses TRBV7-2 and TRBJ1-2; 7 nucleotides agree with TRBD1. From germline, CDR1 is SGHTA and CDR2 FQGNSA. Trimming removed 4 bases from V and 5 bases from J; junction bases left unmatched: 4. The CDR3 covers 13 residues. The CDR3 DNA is TGTGCCAGCAGCTCTGACAGGGCGTATGGCTACACCTTC. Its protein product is CASSSDRAYGYTF.

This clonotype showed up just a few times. The CDR3 sequence is CSAVEGNTDTQYF. The CDR3, as DNA: TGCAGTGCTGTGGAGGGGAACACAGATACGCAGTATTTT. V gene TRBV20-1 combines with J gene TRBJ2-3; tentatively, D is TRBD2 (6 bases). The V gene's germline CDR1 is DFQATT and CDR2 SNEGSKA (reference sequence). This CDR3 has 13 amino acids. Trimming pared 5 bases from V and 2 bases from J, leaving 11 bases between.

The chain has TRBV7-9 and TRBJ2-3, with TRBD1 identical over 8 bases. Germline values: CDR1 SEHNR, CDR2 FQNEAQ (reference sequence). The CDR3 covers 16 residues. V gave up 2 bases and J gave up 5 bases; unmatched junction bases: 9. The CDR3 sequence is CASSLPTGGPRDTQYF. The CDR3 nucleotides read TGTGCCAGCAGCTTACCCACAGGGGGTCCTAGAGATACGCAGTATTTT.

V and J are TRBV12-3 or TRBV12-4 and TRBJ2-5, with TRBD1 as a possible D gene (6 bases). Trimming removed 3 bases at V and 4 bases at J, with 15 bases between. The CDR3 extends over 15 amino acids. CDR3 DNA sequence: TGTGCCAGCAGTTTGCACAGGGATGGGGGAGAGACCCAGTACTTC. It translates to CASSLHRDGGETQYF.

CDR3 loop: CASSSIRSGELFF. Written as DNA, the CDR3 is TGTGCCAGCAGCTCAATAAGAAGCGGGGAGCTGTTTTTT. The chain carries TRBV7-3 and TRBJ2-2; D unclear. The CDR3 covers 13 residues. Trimming shortened V by 4 bases and J by 7 bases, and 10 bases separated the two germline ends. The germline V gene has CDR1 SGHTA and CDR2 FQGTGA. Full variable domain (rest looked up from reference TRBV7-3 and TRBJ2-2): GAGVSQTPSNKVTEKGKYVELRCDPISGHTALYWYRQSLGQGPEFLIYFQGTGAADDSGLPNDRFFAVRPEGSVSTLKIQRTERGDSAVYLCASSSIRSGELFFGEGSRLTVL.

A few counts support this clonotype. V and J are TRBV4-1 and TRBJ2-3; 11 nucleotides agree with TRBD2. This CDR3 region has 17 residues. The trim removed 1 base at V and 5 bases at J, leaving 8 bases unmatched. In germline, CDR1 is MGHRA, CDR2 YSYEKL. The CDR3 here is CASSQAVAGGLGDTQYF. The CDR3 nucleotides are TGCGCCAGCAGCCAAGCTGTAGCGGGGGGGCTCGGAGATACGCAGTATTTT.

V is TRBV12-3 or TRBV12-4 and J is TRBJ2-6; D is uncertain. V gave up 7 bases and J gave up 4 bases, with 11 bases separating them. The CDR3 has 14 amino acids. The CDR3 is CASTSSAGANVLTF. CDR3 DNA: TGTGCCAGCACCTCCTCGGCGGGGGCCAACGTCCTGACTTTC.

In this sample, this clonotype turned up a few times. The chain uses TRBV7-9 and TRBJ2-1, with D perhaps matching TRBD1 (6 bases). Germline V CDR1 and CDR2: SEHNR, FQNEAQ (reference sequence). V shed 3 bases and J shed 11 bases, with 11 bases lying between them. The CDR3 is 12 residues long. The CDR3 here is CASSFDGTQQFF. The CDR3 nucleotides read TGTGCCAGCAGCTTCGACGGGACACAGCAGTTCTTC.

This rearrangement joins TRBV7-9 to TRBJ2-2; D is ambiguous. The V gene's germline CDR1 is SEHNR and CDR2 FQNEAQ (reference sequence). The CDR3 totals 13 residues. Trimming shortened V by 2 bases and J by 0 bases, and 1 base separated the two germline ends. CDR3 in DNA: TGTGCCAGCAGCTTAACGAACACCGGGGAGCTGTTTTTT. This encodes CASSLTNTGELFF.

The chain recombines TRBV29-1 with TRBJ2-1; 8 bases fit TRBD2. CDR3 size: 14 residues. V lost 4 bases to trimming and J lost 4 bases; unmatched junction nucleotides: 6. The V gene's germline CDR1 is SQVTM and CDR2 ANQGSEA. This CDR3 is CSVAGGGFYNEQFF. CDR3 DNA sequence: TGCAGCGTTGCGGGGGGGGGATTTTACAATGAGCAGTTCTTC.

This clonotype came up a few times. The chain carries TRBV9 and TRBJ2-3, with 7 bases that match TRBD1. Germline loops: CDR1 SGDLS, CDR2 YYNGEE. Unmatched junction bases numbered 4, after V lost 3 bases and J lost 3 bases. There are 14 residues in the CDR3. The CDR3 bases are TGTGCCAGCAGCGAGGGGGCTCTGACAGATACGCAGTATTTT. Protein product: CASSEGALTDTQYF.

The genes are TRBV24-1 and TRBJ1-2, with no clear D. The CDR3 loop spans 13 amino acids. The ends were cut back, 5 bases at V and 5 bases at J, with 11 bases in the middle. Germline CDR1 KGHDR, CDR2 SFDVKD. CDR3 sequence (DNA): TGTGCCACCAGTGGCGACGGTCTATATGGCTACACCTTC. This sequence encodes CATSGDGLYGYTF.

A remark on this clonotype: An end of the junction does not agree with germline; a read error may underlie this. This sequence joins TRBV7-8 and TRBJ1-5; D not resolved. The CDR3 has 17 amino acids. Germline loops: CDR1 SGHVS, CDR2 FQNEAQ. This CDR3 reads CASSQIPGRVINQPQHF. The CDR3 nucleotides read TGTGCCAGCAGCCAAATCCCCGGACGGGTGATCAATCAGCCCCAACATTTT.

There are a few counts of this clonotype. The CDR3 sequence is CASSESVNEQFF. CDR3 bases: TGTGCCAGCAGTGAATCGGTGAATGAGCAGTTCTTC. The rearrangement joins TRBV2 to TRBJ2-1; no definite D call. The V gene lost 2 bases and the J gene lost 7 bases, with 6 bases spanning the gap. The CDR3 loop spans 12 amino acids. The germline CDR1 and CDR2 sequences are SNHLY and FYNNEI. Supplemented by reference TRBV2 and TRBJ2-1, the full variable domain reads EPEVTQTPSHQVTQMGQEVILRCVPISNHLYFYWYRQILGQKVEFLVSFYNNEISEKSEIFDDQFSVERPDGSNFTLKIRSTKLEDSAMYFCASSESVNEQFFGPGTRLTVL.

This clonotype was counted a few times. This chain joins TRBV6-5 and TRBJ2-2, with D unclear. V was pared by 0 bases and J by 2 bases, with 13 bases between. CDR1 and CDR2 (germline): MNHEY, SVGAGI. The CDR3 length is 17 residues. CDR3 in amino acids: CASSYSAAHDNTGELFF. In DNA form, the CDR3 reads TGTGCCAGCAGTTACTCGGCAGCCCATGATAACACCGGGGAGCTGTTTTTT.

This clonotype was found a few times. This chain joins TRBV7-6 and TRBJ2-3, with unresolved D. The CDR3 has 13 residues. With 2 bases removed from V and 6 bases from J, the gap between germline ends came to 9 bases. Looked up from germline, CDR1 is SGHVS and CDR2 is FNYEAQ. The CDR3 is CASSLLGQDTQYF. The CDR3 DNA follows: TGTGCCAGCAGCTTATTAGGTCAGGATACGCAGTATTTT. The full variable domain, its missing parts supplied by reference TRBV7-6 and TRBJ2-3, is GAGVSQSPRYKVTKRGQDVALRCDPISGHVSLYWYRQALGQGPEFLTYFNYEAQQDKSGLPNDRFSAERPEGSISTLTIQRTEQRDSAMYRCASSLLGQDTQYFGPGTRLTVL.